The TCR beta chain under discussion was sequenced for a study of shared clonotypes between healthy human individuals. Study context: The study enrolled a couple of women and a few men aged 18 to 49. CD8 memory received one plate per donor, CD8 naive two, CD4 memory three and CD4 naive three. Study-level results: Richness estimates generally favored naive over memory subsets.

Assay used: immunoSEQ multiplex PCR; TCRdb lists only in-frame clones, some missing. In the table there are a few million clones, 90% to 95% of which are singletons. On this clone itself: The antigen remains unidentified.

The donor population consisted of healthy HIV-negative adults with no recent acute infections or vaccinations. Germline lookup yields CDR1 LNHNV and CDR2 YYDKDF (reference sequence). V shed 1 base, J shed 9 bases, and the junction held 10 bases outside the gene matches. This CDR3 is built from 16 residues. The rearrangement links TRBV15 to TRBJ2-1; TRBD2 agrees at 9 bases. The sequence came from a man between 18 and 29 years old in good health. Some clones in this sample may be carry-over from other donors' samples. The sequencing input was naive CD4+ T cells from PBMCs. Subset given: CD45RA+ positively selected. CDR3 nucleotide sequence: TGTGCCACCAGCAGAGGAAAGTTAGCGGGAGTTGGTGAGCAGTTCTTC. Translated, it gives CATSRGKLAGVGEQFF.